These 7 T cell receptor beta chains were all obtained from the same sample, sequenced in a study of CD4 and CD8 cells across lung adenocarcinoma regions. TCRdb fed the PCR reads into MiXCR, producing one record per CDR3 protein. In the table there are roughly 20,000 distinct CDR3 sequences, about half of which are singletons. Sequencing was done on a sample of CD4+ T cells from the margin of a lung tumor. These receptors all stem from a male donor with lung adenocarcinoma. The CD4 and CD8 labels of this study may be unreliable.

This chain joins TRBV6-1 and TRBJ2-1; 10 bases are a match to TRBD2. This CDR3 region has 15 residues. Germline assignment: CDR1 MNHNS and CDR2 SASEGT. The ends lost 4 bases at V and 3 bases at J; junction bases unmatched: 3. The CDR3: CASSATSGDYNEQFF. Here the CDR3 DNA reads TGTGCCAGCAGTGCTACTAGCGGGGACTACAATGAGCAGTTCTTC.

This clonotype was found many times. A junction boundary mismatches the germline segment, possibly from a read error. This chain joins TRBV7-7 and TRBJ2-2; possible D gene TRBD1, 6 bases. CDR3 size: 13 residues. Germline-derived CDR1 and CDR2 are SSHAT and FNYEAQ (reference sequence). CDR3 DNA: TGTGCTAGCAGCAAGGACAGTTACGGGGAGCTGTTTTTT. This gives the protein CASSKDSYGELFF.

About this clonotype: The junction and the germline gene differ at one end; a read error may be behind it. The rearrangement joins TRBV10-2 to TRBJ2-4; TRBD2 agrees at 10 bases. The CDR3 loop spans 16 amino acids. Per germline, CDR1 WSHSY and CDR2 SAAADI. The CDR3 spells CASSAAGGRAKNTQYF. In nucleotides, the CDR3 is TGCGCCAGCAGTGCAGCGGGGGGGCGAGCCAAAAATACTCAGTATTTC.

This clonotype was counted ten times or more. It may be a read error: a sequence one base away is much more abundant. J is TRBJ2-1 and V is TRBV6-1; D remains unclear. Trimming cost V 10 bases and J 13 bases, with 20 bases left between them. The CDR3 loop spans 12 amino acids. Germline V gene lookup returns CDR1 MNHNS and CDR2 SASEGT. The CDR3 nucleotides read TGTGCCACCCCCCCCAGGCAGGAGACCCAGTTCTTC. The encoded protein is CATPPRQETQFF.

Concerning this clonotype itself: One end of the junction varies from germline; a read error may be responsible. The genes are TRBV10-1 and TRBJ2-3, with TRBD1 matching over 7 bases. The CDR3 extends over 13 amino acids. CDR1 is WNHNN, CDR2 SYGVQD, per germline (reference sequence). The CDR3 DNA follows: TGCGCCAGGAGGGGGCGGGTCACAGATACGCAGTACTTT. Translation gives CARRGRVTDTQYF.

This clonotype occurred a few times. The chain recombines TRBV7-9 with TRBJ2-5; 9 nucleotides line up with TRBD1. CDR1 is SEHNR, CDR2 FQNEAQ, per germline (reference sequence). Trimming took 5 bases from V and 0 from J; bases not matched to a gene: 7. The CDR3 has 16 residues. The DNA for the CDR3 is TGTGCCAGCAGCATGCCCGGGACAGGGTACCAAGAGACCCAGTACTTC. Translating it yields CASSMPGTGYQETQYF. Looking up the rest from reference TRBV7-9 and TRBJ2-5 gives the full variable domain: DTGVSQNPRHKITKRGQNVTFRCDPISEHNRLYWYRQTLGQGPEFLTYFQNEAQLEKSRLLSDRFSAERPKGSFSTLEIQRTEQGDSAMYLCASSMPGTGYQETQYFGPGTRLLVL.

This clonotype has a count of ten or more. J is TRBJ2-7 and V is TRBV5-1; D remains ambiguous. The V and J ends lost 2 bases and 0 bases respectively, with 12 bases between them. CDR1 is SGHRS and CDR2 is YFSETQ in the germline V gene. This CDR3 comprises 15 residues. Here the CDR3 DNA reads TGCGCCAGCAGCTTTACCCCAGCTAGCTCCTACGAGCAGTACTTC. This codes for CASSFTPASSYEQYF.